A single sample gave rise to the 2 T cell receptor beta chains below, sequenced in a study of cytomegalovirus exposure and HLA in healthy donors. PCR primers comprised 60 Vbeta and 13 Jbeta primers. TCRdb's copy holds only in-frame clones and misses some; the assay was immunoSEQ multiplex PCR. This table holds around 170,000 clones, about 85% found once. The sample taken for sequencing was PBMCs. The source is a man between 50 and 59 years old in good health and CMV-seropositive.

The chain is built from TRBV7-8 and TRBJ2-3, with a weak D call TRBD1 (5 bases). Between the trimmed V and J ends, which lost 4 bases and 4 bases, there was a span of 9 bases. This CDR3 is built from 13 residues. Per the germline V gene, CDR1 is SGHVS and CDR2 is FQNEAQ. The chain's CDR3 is CASSSRAADTQYF. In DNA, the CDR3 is TGTGCCAGCAGCTCCAGGGCGGCAGATACGCAGTATTTT.

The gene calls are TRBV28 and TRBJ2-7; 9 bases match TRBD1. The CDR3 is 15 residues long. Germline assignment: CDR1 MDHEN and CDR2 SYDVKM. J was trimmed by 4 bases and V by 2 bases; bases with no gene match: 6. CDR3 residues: CASSLRGTGRYEQYF. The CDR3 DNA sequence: TGTGCCAGCAGTTTACGAGGGACAGGGAGGTACGAGCAGTACTTC.